These 16 T cell receptor beta chains share one sample of origin, sequenced in a study of OX40 agonist ivuxolimab in advanced cancers. The assay was immunoSEQ multiplex PCR, and TCRdb's table has in-frame clones only and misses some. The table has fewer than 100,000 clones, 65% to 90% seen once; the top ten hold 1.5% to 2.5%. The sequences come from CD4+ or CD8+ T cells sorted from blood, collected in a trial of the OX40 agonist ivuxolimab. The receptors derive from an adult with an advanced solid tumor such as melanoma, head and neck, liver or kidney cancer.

The gene calls are TRBV29-1 and TRBJ1-4, with D perhaps matching TRBD1 (5 bases). Trimming took off 6 bases at V and 6 bases at J, with 20 bases between the two ends. The CDR3 spans 15 residues. CDR1 SQVTM and CDR2 ANQGSEA come from the germline V gene. The CDR3 nucleotides are TGCAGCGTGGCTTTCCCGGGACTCCCTGATGAAAAACTGTTTTTT. This sequence encodes CSVAFPGLPDEKLFF.

V is TRBV7-9 and J is TRBJ1-3, with D maybe TRBD1 (6 bases). V shed 5 bases and J shed 3 bases, with 14 bases lying between them. This CDR3 contains 15 residues. The V gene's germline CDR1 is SEHNR and CDR2 FQNEAQ (reference sequence). The CDR3 here is CASSQGGGGGNTIYF. The CDR3 DNA sequence: TGTGCCAGCAGCCAAGGAGGGGGTGGTGGAAACACCATATATTTT.

The chain recombines TRBV15 with TRBJ2-7; TRBD2 is a possible D gene (7 bases). The CDR3 extends over 14 amino acids. Between the trimmed V and J ends, which lost 6 bases and 3 bases, there was a span of 15 bases. From germline, CDR1 is LNHNV and CDR2 YYDKDF (reference sequence). The CDR3 sequence: CATSTQGGSYEQYF. The CDR3 coding sequence is TGTGCCACCAGTACACAGGGAGGGAGCTACGAGCAGTACTTC.

This clone was found once. This chain links TRBV5-8 with TRBJ2-7, with D possibly being TRBD1 (6 bases). The CDR3 extends over 16 amino acids. V shed 0 bases and J shed 3 bases, with 16 bases lying between them. Germline values: CDR1 SGHTS, CDR2 YDEGEE. The CDR3 sequence: CASSLDRTDRLYEQYF. CDR3 in DNA: TGTGCCAGCAGCTTGGACAGGACAGATCGCCTCTACGAGCAGTACTTC.

The V and J genes are TRBV2 and TRBJ1-3; D remains ambiguous. V lost 6 bases and J 0 bases, leaving 3 bases between the germline ends. In germline, CDR1 is SNHLY, CDR2 FYNNEI. The CDR3 has 12 residues. The chain's CDR3 is CASSPSGNTIYF. The CDR3 region has the DNA TGTGCCAGCAGCCCCTCTGGAAACACCATATATTTT.

CDR3 region: CASSSGARKETQYF. The CDR3 nucleotides read TGTGCCAGCAGCTCAGGGGCCCGCAAAGAGACCCAGTACTTC. The chain couples TRBV5-5 to TRBJ2-5, with a possible D match to TRBD1 (6 bases). The CDR3 runs 14 residues. With 3 bases removed from V and 3 bases from J, the gap between germline ends came to 12 bases. Germline assignment: CDR1 SGHKS and CDR2 YYEKEE (reference sequence).

The gene calls are TRBV5-4 and TRBJ2-7; 8 nucleotides line up with TRBD2. The CDR3 loop spans 17 amino acids. Germline V CDR1 and CDR2: SGHNT, YYREEE (reference sequence). V lost 3 bases and J lost 2; bases outside the gene matches: 13. This CDR3 is CASSSFTQRGRTYEQYF. CDR3 nucleotide sequence: TGTGCCAGCAGCTCCTTCACCCAGCGGGGGAGAACCTACGAGCAGTACTTC.

This sequence joins TRBV19 and TRBJ2-7; 9 positions agree with TRBD1. CDR1 and CDR2 from the germline V gene are LNHDA and SQIVND (reference sequence). The length of the CDR3 is 13 residues. The DNA of the CDR3 is TGTGCAATCCCCGGACAGGGGTACTACGAGCAGTACTTC. This codes for CAIPGQGYYEQYF.

The CDR3 loop reads CASSLAGASGNTIYF. Here the CDR3 DNA reads TGTGCCAGCAGCTTAGCGGGGGCCTCTGGAAACACCATATATTTT. The chain employs TRBV11-2 and TRBJ1-3; tentatively, D is TRBD1 (6 bases). Germline V gene sequence: CDR1 SGHAT, CDR2 FQNNGV. This CDR3 has 15 residues. Between the trimmed V and J ends, which lost 1 base and 0 bases, there was a span of 7 bases.

The chain links TRBV6-1 to TRBJ1-1, with D hard to call. The CDR3 covers 14 residues. CDR1 MNHNS and CDR2 SASEGT come from the germline V gene. The V gene lost 7 bases and the J gene lost 0 bases, with 12 bases spanning the gap. In DNA form, the CDR3 reads TGTGCCAGCATCCAGACCAACGTGAACACTGAAGCTTTCTTT. This encodes CASIQTNVNTEAFF.

The chain joins TRBV28 to TRBJ1-2, with D tentatively TRBD1 (5 bases). This CDR3 has 14 residues. The V end lost 3 bases, the J end lost 8 bases, and 16 bases lay between the germline ends. Germline V gives CDR1 MDHEN, CDR2 SYDVKM. CDR3 sequence (DNA): TGTGCCAGCAGTTTGCCACGGGACCCAGGGGGCTACACCTTC. Its translation is CASSLPRDPGGYTF.

J is TRBJ2-2 and V is TRBV5-6; 7 nucleotides align to TRBD1. The length of the CDR3 is 16 residues. Germline CDR1 and CDR2: SGHDT and YYEEEE. V dropped 4 bases and J dropped 1; count of bases not matched to a gene: 7. This chain's CDR3 is CASSPYGTVNTGELFF. CDR3 DNA: TGTGCCAGCAGCCCATACGGGACAGTGAACACCGGGGAGCTGTTTTTT.

The chain is built from TRBV6-6 and TRBJ1-5; maybe TRBD1 (5 bases). The germline V gene encodes CDR1 MNHNY and CDR2 SVGAGI (reference sequence). The CDR3 runs 14 residues. The V end was cut by 4 bases, the J end by 7 bases, with 14 bases between. CDR3 protein: CASSSQGVRQPQHF. The CDR3 bases are TGTGCCAGCAGTTCACAAGGGGTACGCCAGCCCCAGCATTTT.

The chain joins TRBV27 to TRBJ1-1; TRBD1 might be the D (5 bases). CDR1 and CDR2 (germline): MNHEY, SMNVEV (reference sequence). V lost 5 bases to trimming and J lost 6 bases, with 19 bases between them. This CDR3 comprises 15 residues. CDR3 region: CASSPLVGQGAEAFF. DNA for the CDR3: TGTGCCAGCAGTCCCCTCGTTGGTCAGGGCGCTGAAGCTTTCTTT.

Note on this clone: At one end the junction does not follow the germline gene, possibly because of a read error. The rearrangement joins TRBV7-7 to TRBJ1-2, with D perhaps TRBD1 (5 bases). Germline values: CDR1 SSHAT, CDR2 FNYEAQ (reference sequence). The CDR3 length is 16 residues. Here the CDR3 DNA reads TGTGCTAGCAGCTTATATACGGACGACCGGGGGTATGGCTACACCTTC. Translating it yields CASSLYTDDRGYGYTF.

This chain uses TRBV18 with TRBJ1-1, with 7 bases identical to TRBD1. The V and J ends lost 4 bases and 0 bases, in that order; junction bases with no gene match: 2. Germline V gives CDR1 KGHSH, CDR2 LQKENI. There are 14 residues in the CDR3. CDR3 protein: CASSRQGLNTEAFF. In DNA form, the CDR3 reads TGTGCCAGCTCACGACAGGGTCTGAACACTGAAGCTTTCTTT.